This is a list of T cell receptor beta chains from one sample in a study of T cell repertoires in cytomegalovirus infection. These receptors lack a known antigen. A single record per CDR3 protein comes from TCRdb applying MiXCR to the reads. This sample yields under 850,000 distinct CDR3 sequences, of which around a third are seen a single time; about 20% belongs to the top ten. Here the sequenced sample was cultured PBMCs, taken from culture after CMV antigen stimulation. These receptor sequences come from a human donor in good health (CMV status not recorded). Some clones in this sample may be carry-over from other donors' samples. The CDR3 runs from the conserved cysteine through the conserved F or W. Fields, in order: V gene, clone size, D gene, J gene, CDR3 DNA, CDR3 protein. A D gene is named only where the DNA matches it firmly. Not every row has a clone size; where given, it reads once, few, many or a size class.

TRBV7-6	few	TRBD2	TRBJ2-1	TGTGCCAGCAGCTTGTACCTAGCGGGCAGTTACAATGAGCAGTTCTTC	CASSLYLAGSYNEQFF
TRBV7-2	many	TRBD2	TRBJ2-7	TGTGCCAGCAGCGTTAGCGGGACCCACTACGAGCAGTACTTC	CASSVSGTHYEQYF
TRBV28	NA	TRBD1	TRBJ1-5	TGTGCCAGCAGTTTCACAGGGGGCGGCAATCAGCCCCAGCATTTT	CASSFTGGGNQPQHF
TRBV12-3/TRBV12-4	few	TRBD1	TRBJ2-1	TGTGCCAGCAGTGATACAGGGGTGAGTGAGCAGTTCTTC	CASSDTGVSEQFF
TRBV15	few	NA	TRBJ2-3	TGTGCCACCAGCCCCCGACAGGGCACAGATACGCAGTATTTT	CATSPRQGTDTQYF
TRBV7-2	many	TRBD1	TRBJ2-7	TGTGCCAGCAGCTACGGACAGGCCTCCTACGAGCAGTACTTC	CASSYGQASYEQYF
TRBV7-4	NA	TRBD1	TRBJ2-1	TGTGCCAGCAGCAAACCAGACAGGGCCAACAATGAGCAGTTCTTC	CASSKPDRANNEQFF
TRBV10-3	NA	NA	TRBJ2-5	TGTGCCATCAGCCCGGGGCCCGGCGGGACCCAGTACTTC	CAISPGPGGTQYF
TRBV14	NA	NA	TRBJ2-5	TGTGCCAGCAGCCCCGCCTCAGAGACCCAGTACTTC	CASSPASETQYF
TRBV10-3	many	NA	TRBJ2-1	TGTGCCATCAGTGACCGGAATGAGCAGTTCTTC	CAISDRNEQFF
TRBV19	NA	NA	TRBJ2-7	TGTGCCAGTAGTATGGGACTCTCCTACGAGCAGTACTTC	CASSMGLSYEQYF
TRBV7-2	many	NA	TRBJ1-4	TGTGCCAGCAGCTTAAAATCAGGGATCGAAAAACTGTTTTTT	CASSLKSGIEKLFF
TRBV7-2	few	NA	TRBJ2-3	TGTGCCAGCAGGTCCGGACCCCCAGAAGATACGCAGTATTTT	CASRSGPPEDTQYF
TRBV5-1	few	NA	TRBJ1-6	TGCGCCAGCAGCTTGGAGGGGGGATTGAGTTCACCCCTCCACTTT	CASSLEGGLSSPLHF
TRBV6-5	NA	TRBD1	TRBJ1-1	TGTGCCAGCACCAGGGACAGATTAACCATGAACACTGAAGCTTTCTTT	CASTRDRLTMNTEAFF
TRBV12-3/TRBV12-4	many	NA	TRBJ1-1	TGTGCCAGCCTCGTGGGGGGGGGTGAAGCTTTCTTT	CASLVGGGEAFF
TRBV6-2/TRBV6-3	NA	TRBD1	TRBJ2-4	TGTGCCAGCAGTAGGGACAGGGGTGACATTCAGTACTTC	CASSRDRGDIQYF
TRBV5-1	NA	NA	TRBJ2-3	TGCGCCAGCAGCTTGGGTGTGGCCGCGCAGTATTTT	CASSLGVAAQYF
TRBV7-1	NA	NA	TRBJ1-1	TGTGCCAGCAGCTCGGGCCCCCCTCCGGCTTTCTTT	CASSSGPPPAFF
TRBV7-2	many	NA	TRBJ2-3	TGTGCCAGCAGCCGCGCGGCAGATACGCAGTATTTT	CASSRAADTQYF
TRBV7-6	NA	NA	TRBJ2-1	TGTGCCAGCACCCTTGGGCCCGGGACAGAGCAGTTCTTC	CASTLGPGTEQFF
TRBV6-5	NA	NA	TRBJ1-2	TGTGCCAGCAGCTACAGCCCCTTAGTGGACTATGGCTACACCTTC	CASSYSPLVDYGYTF